The next 30 T cell receptor beta chains were all read from a single sample in a study of cytomegalovirus exposure and HLA in healthy donors. Use of 60 Vbeta and 13 Jbeta primers characterized the PCR. Clones were sequenced by immunoSEQ multiplex PCR, and TCRdb holds only the in-frame ones, with some missing. This sample has under 45,000 clones, with roughly 69% found just once. What was sequenced was PBMCs. The receptor source for this set is a man under 40 in good health and CMV-seronegative.

The genes are TRBV6-5 and TRBJ2-7, with 7 bases lining up with TRBD2. Germline CDR1 reads MNHEY; CDR2 reads SVGAGI. This CDR3 spans 15 amino acids. J was trimmed by 2 bases and V by 4 bases; bases with no gene match: 8. CDR3 protein: CASSLRGDAAYEQYF. In DNA form, the CDR3 reads TGTGCCAGCAGTTTACGGGGGGACGCCGCCTACGAGCAGTACTTC.

A few counts support this clone. The chain employs TRBV6-5 and TRBJ1-5; D is unclear. The CDR3 totals 13 residues. From germline, CDR1 is MNHEY and CDR2 SVGAGI. V was pared by 6 bases and J by 0 bases, with 6 bases between. The CDR3 DNA follows: TGTGCCAGCAGGATGAGTAGCAATCAGCCCCAGCATTTT. Translated, it gives CASRMSSNQPQHF.

In DNA, the CDR3 is TGCGCCAGCAGCTTGGGAACAGGGGGCAGTGGCAATGAGCAGTTCTTC. Translating gives CASSLGTGGSGNEQFF. The chain is built from TRBV5-1 and TRBJ2-1, with 9 positions matching TRBD1. Germline V lookup: CDR1 SGHRS, CDR2 YFSETQ. The CDR3 has 16 amino acids. V lost 0 bases and J lost 6; bases outside the gene matches: 7.

Comments on this clone: A read error may account for a junction end that differs from germline. The CDR3 sequence is CASSLGQGTDQQYF. DNA of the CDR3: TGTGCTAGCAGCTTAGGACAGGGGACCGACCAGCAGTACTTC. The chain recombines TRBV7-7 with TRBJ2-7; 9 bases are a match to TRBD1. The length of the CDR3 is 14 residues. In germline, CDR1 is SSHAT, CDR2 FNYEAQ (reference sequence).

This clone was picked up one time. The chain combines TRBV4-2 with TRBJ1-2, with 9 bases aligning to TRBD1. The CDR3 extends over 17 amino acids. The J segment lost 3 bases and the V segment lost 4 bases, leaving 12 bases of the junction unmatched. Germline values: CDR1 LGHNA, CDR2 YNFKEQ. The CDR3 is CASSPRTGESFDYGYTF. CDR3 bases: TGTGCCAGCAGCCCCCGGACAGGGGAAAGCTTTGACTATGGCTACACCTTC.

The J gene is TRBJ2-3, the V gene TRBV11-2, with D perhaps matching TRBD1 (5 bases). The CDR3 covers 16 residues. V was trimmed by 5 bases and J by 0 bases, leaving 15 bases between them. CDR1 and CDR2 from the germline V gene are SGHAT and FQNNGV. Written as DNA, the CDR3 is TGTGCCAGCAGCCCTTGGGCAGGGTCTAGCACAGATACGCAGTATTTT. Its protein is CASSPWAGSSTDTQYF.

The genes are TRBV29-1 and TRBJ2-1; TRBD2 aligns across 7 bases. Trimming took 4 bases from V and 2 from J; bases not matched to a gene: 2. Germline CDR1 and CDR2: SQVTM and ANQGSEA. The length of the CDR3 is 13 residues. CDR3 sequence: CSVGAGAYNEQFF. The DNA for the CDR3 is TGCAGCGTTGGGGCGGGAGCCTACAATGAGCAGTTCTTC.

The V gene is TRBV5-1, the J gene TRBJ2-2; TRBD1 agrees at 11 bases. After removal of 4 bases from V and 10 bases from J, the junction contained 9 bases not matched to a gene. CDR3 length: 15 amino acids. Germline lookup yields CDR1 SGHRS and CDR2 YFSETQ. CDR3 protein: CASSLGQGVIEELFF. DNA for the CDR3: TGCGCCAGCAGCCTGGGACAGGGGGTGATCGAGGAGCTGTTTTTT. Full variable domain (outside the CDR3, taken from reference TRBV5-1 and TRBJ2-2): KAGVTQTPRYLIKTRGQQVTLSCSPISGHRSVSWYQQTPGQGLQFLFEYFSETQRNKGNFPGRFSGRQFSNSRSEMNVSTLELGDSALYLCASSLGQGVIEELFFGEGSRLTVL.

This clone has a handful of counts. Other nucleotide sequences in the sample specify the same CDR3. The rearrangement links TRBV5-6 to TRBJ2-5, with D unresolved. The CDR3 is made up of 13 amino acids. The germline V gene encodes CDR1 SGHDT and CDR2 YYEEEE. Trimming pared 2 bases from V and 4 bases from J, leaving 9 bases between. CDR3 coding DNA: TGTGCCAGCAGCTTTAGATCGGGAGAGACCCAGTACTTC. Translating it yields CASSFRSGETQYF.

DNA of the CDR3: TGTGCCAGCACGGAAGGCGGGAGACACCAGATTCACAATGAGCAGTTCTTC. It encodes CASTEGGRHQIHNEQFF. The J gene is TRBJ2-1, the V gene TRBV7-9, with 7 bases matching TRBD2. The germline CDR1 and CDR2 sequences are SEHNR and FQNEAQ (reference sequence). The V and J ends lost 7 bases and 5 bases, in that order; junction bases with no gene match: 17. The CDR3 runs 17 residues.

This clone appeared a single time. The chain combines TRBV6-5 with TRBJ1-2; no definite D call. This CDR3 is 14 amino acids long. Trimming took off 2 bases at V and 5 bases at J, with 12 bases between the two ends. In germline, CDR1 is MNHEY, CDR2 SVGAGI. The CDR3 loop is CASSYAEGGYGYTF. The CDR3 nucleotides read TGTGCCAGCAGTTACGCTGAGGGAGGGTATGGCTACACCTTC.

This clone came up once. The rearrangement joins TRBV10-3 to TRBJ2-6, with unresolved D. The CDR3 covers 13 residues. CDR1 is ENHRY, CDR2 SYGVKD, per germline. Trimming left V 6 bases short and J 4 bases short, with 7 bases between. Here the CDR3 DNA reads TGTGCCATCAGGGGCGCCGGGGCCAACGTCCTGACTTTC. Amino acid sequence: CAIRGAGANVLTF.

V gene TRBV28 combines with J gene TRBJ1-5; D possibly corresponds to TRBD1 (5 bases). Trimming took 11 bases from V and 0 from J, leaving 11 bases between them. Per germline, CDR1 MDHEN and CDR2 SYDVKM. CDR3 size: 13 residues. CDR3 protein: CASRTPSNQPQHF. CDR3 in DNA: TGTGCCTCAAGGACACCTAGCAATCAGCCCCAGCATTTT.

CDR3 sequence: CASSSPLIDKIYGYTF. The CDR3 DNA reads as TGTGCCAGCAGCAGCCCCCTTATCGACAAGATCTATGGCTACACCTTC. V is TRBV7-9 and J is TRBJ1-2; D remains ambiguous. V gave up 5 bases and J gave up 4 bases, with 20 bases separating them. The CDR3 loop spans 16 amino acids. Germline values: CDR1 SEHNR, CDR2 FQNEAQ (reference sequence).

This rearrangement joins TRBV15 to TRBJ2-7; 9 bases agree with TRBD1. Germline V gene data show CDR1 as LNHNV and CDR2 as YYDKDF (reference sequence). The CDR3 length is 15 residues. V dropped 4 bases and J dropped 2; count of bases not matched to a gene: 6. In DNA, the CDR3 is TGTGCCACCAGCATGGACAGGGGTCCCCCCTACGAGCAGTACTTC. This translates into CATSMDRGPPYEQYF.

The rearrangement joins TRBV29-1 to TRBJ2-7; D is perhaps TRBD2 (5 bases). This CDR3 is 13 amino acids long. CDR1 and CDR2 (germline): SQVTM, ANQGSEA. Trimming left V 4 bases short and J 2 bases short, with 12 bases between. The CDR3 nucleotides are TGCAGCGTTGGTACCGGGAAGACCTACGAGCAGTACTTC. It yields the protein CSVGTGKTYEQYF.

The chain joins TRBV6-5 to TRBJ1-1; 7 positions agree with TRBD1. The junction had 14 bases not matched to a gene; V was cut back by 6 bases and J by 4 bases. The CDR3 has 16 amino acids. Germline-derived CDR1 and CDR2 are MNHEY and SVGAGI. This CDR3 reads CASSYNRGLFSTEAFF. The CDR3 nucleotides read TGTGCCAGCAGCTACAACAGGGGACTTTTTAGCACTGAAGCTTTCTTT.

J is TRBJ2-5 and V is TRBV6-4, with 11 bases aligning to TRBD2. This CDR3 is built from 15 residues. The germline V gene encodes CDR1 MRHNA and CDR2 SNTAGT. The V segment lost 3 bases and the J segment 2 bases; nucleotides outside the gene matches: 2. The CDR3 here is CASSEGTSGQETQYF. CDR3 DNA: TGTGCCAGCAGTGAAGGGACTAGCGGACAAGAGACCCAGTACTTC.

V gene TRBV4-3 combines with J gene TRBJ1-2; 7 bases match TRBD1. Per the germline V gene, CDR1 is LGHNA and CDR2 is YSLEER. The CDR3 covers 14 residues. V trimming: 3 bases; J trimming: 6 bases; junction bases outside the gene matches: 7. The DNA of the CDR3 is TGCGCCAGCAGCCAGGTCACAGGGGTGGATGGCTACACCTTC. This translates into CASSQVTGVDGYTF.

This rearrangement joins TRBV7-2 to TRBJ2-7, with TRBD1 as a possible D gene (6 bases). This CDR3 is 14 amino acids long. V was pared by 3 bases and J by 6 bases, with 15 bases between. From germline, CDR1 is SGHTA and CDR2 FQGNSA. This chain's CDR3 is CASSFIQGAAEQYF. The CDR3 DNA reads as TGTGCCAGCAGCTTTATACAGGGTGCTGCCGAGCAGTACTTC.

V is TRBV10-3 and J is TRBJ1-1; 7 bases line up with TRBD1. After removal of 10 bases from V and 4 bases from J, the junction contained 9 bases not matched to a gene. There are 13 residues in the CDR3. Germline V gene sequence: CDR1 ENHRY, CDR2 SYGVKD. The CDR3 loop reads CASAQGPGTEAFF. For the CDR3, the DNA is TGTGCCAGCGCACAGGGGCCGGGCACTGAAGCTTTCTTT.

The chain uses TRBV5-1 and TRBJ1-1, with D unclear. This CDR3 region has 11 residues. Germline CDR1 SGHRS, CDR2 YFSETQ. Trimming pared 5 bases from V and 5 bases from J, leaving 7 bases between. CDR3 region: CASRFRTEAFF. CDR3 DNA sequence: TGCGCCAGCAGATTCAGGACTGAAGCTTTCTTT.

This clone was detected a few times. The gene calls are TRBV4-3 and TRBJ1-1, with 8 bases fitting TRBD1. The CDR3 length is 15 residues. J was trimmed by 0 bases and V by 4 bases; bases with no gene match: 4. Germline V lookup: CDR1 LGHNA, CDR2 YSLEER. Here the CDR3 reads CASSPGQGVNTEAFF. CDR3 in DNA: TGCGCCAGCAGCCCTGGACAGGGAGTGAACACTGAAGCTTTCTTT.

The rearrangement joins TRBV5-6 to TRBJ2-4, with 7 bases lining up with TRBD1. Per germline, CDR1 SGHDT and CDR2 YYEEEE. The CDR3 is 14 amino acids. J was trimmed by 7 bases and V by 3 bases; bases with no gene match: 7. CDR3 loop: CASSSPGQWNIQYF. The DNA of the CDR3 is TGTGCCAGCAGCTCCCCGGGACAGTGGAACATTCAGTACTTC.

The genes are TRBV5-5 and TRBJ1-1; TRBD1 is a possible D gene (6 bases). Germline V CDR1 and CDR2: SGHKS, YYEKEE (reference sequence). The length of the CDR3 is 14 residues. V was trimmed by 0 bases and J by 1 base, leaving 7 bases between them. CDR3 nucleotide sequence: TGTGCCAGCAGCTTGGGGGGGCCGAACACTGAAGCTTTCTTT. Its protein product is CASSLGGPNTEAFF.

In DNA form, the CDR3 reads TGTGCCACCCTCCGGGACAGACATAGCAATCAGCCCCAGCATTTT. Amino acid sequence: CATLRDRHSNQPQHF. The chain has TRBV2 and TRBJ1-5, with 7 nucleotides matching TRBD1. Per the germline V gene, CDR1 is SNHLY and CDR2 is FYNNEI. The junction had 9 bases not matched to a gene; V was cut back by 10 bases and J by 0 bases. The CDR3 has 15 residues. Drawing the rest from reference TRBV2 and TRBJ1-5, the complete variable domain is EPEVTQTPSHQVTQMGQEVILRCVPISNHLYFYWYRQILGQKVEFLVSFYNNEISEKSEIFDDQFSVERPDGSNFTLKIRSTKLEDSAMYFCATLRDRHSNQPQHFGDGTRLSIL.

The chain uses TRBV29-1 and TRBJ2-5; a weak D match, TRBD2 (7 bases). CDR3 length equals 12 residues. Trimming took off 7 bases at V and 4 bases at J, with 13 bases between the two ends. Germline V gene sequence: CDR1 SQVTM, CDR2 ANQGSEA. The CDR3 nucleotides read TGCAGCGCCTATCGGGGGGCAGAGACCCAGTACTTC. Protein sequence: CSAYRGAETQYF.

The chain couples TRBV6-1 to TRBJ1-5; no firm D call. CDR3 size: 12 residues. V was trimmed by 7 bases and J by 5 bases, leaving 9 bases between them. CDR1 is MNHNS and CDR2 is SASEGT in the germline V gene. CDR3 coding DNA: TGTGCCAGCATCGGTGATGATCAGCCCCAGCATTTT. Translating it yields CASIGDDQPQHF.

The chain is built from TRBV25-1 and TRBJ2-5; 9 bases fit TRBD2. This CDR3 has 15 residues. Germline assignment: CDR1 MGHDK and CDR2 SYGVNS. V trimming: 4 bases; J trimming: 2 bases; junction bases outside the gene matches: 5. Written as DNA, the CDR3 is TGTGCCAGCAGTGTGCGGGAGGGCCAACAAGAGACCCAGTACTTC. Encoded protein: CASSVREGQQETQYF.

V usage is TRBV6-4 and J usage is TRBJ2-7; 7 bases align to TRBD2. This CDR3 is built from 15 residues. J was trimmed by 2 bases and V by 3 bases; bases with no gene match: 7. Germline assignment: CDR1 MRHNA and CDR2 SNTAGT. The CDR3 loop is CASSEGSGRPYEQYF. As DNA, the CDR3 is TGTGCCAGCAGTGAGGGTAGCGGGCGGCCCTACGAGCAGTACTTC.